Following are 2 T cell receptor beta chains from one sample sequenced in a study of shared clonotypes between healthy human individuals. Some clones are missing from TCRdb's copy, which holds only in-frame ones; the method was immunoSEQ multiplex PCR. The table records about 2.3 million clones, 85% to 95% of them present only once. Source material: naive CD4+ T cells from PBMCs. Sample subset: CD45RA+ positively selected. These TCRs come from a man aged 18-30 years in good health. Some clones in this sample may be carry-over from other donors' samples.

DNA of the CDR3: TGCGCCAGCAGAAACGAGGCGAACACCGGGGAGCTGTTTTTT. This codes for CASRNEANTGELFF. This rearrangement joins TRBV10-1 to TRBJ2-2; D is uncertain. Trimming removed 6 bases from V and 0 bases from J, with 8 bases in between. CDR3 length: 14 residues. Germline V gene lookup returns CDR1 WNHNN and CDR2 SYGVQD (reference sequence).

V gene TRBV7-2 combines with J gene TRBJ2-7, with 7 bases aligning to TRBD1. The CDR3 covers 14 residues. With V trimmed by 5 bases and J by 0 bases, 4 bases remained unmatched. Germline CDR1 reads SGHTA; CDR2 reads FQGNSA. CDR3 amino acids: CASSRRGLSYEQYF. The CDR3 DNA reads as TGTGCCAGCAGCCGAAGGGGGCTCTCCTACGAGCAGTACTTC.